Reported below is one T cell receptor (beta chain). Its target is not known. The CDR3 is 14 amino acids. Germline-derived CDR1 and CDR2 are SGHRS and YFSETQ. Germline trimming cut 0 bases from V and 8 bases from J; bases unmatched to any gene: 4. Data came from immunoSEQ multiplex PCR; TCRdb stores just in-frame clones and leaves some out. The sample holds under 20,000 clones, over 70% seen once. The record originates from a study of early stage breast cancer tumors. Whole-study findings and limits: Functional markers like CD4, CD8 and FOXP3 were missed in bulk sequencing.

The chain uses TRBV5-1 and TRBJ2-1; 8 positions match TRBD2. The TCR comes from a person between 65 and 79 years old with breast cancer. The sample taken for sequencing was blood. The CDR3 DNA sequence: TGCGCCAGCAGCTTGGACGGGGGGGCCTATGAGCAGTTCTTC. As protein: CASSLDGGAYEQFF.